The next 28 T cell receptor beta chains were all read from a single sample in a study of shared clonotypes between healthy human individuals. Profiling relied on immunoSEQ multiplex PCR, and the TCRdb table lists in-frame clones only, not all of them. This sample carries roughly 2,500,000 clones, over 85% of them seen once, and the ten largest clones take approximately 0.36%. Source material: naive CD4+ T cells from PBMCs. This sample's subset: CD45RA+ positively selected. Source of these receptors: a man between 18 and 35 years old in good health. Some clones in this sample may be carry-over from other donors' samples.

This chain uses TRBV5-1 with TRBJ2-1; TRBD2 matches at 13 bases. There are 17 residues in the CDR3. J lost 4 bases, V lost 4 bases, and 8 bases had no gene match. The germline V gene encodes CDR1 SGHRS and CDR2 YFSETQ. In DNA, the CDR3 is TGCGCCAGCAGCCGCGGGACTAGCGGGGTGGGGTACAATGAGCAGTTCTTC. As protein: CASSRGTSGVGYNEQFF.

This clone showed up just once. The CDR3: CASSTSGQGLQPQHF. DNA of the CDR3: TGTGCCAGCAGTACCTCGGGACAGGGACTTCAGCCCCAGCATTTT. The chain joins TRBV28 to TRBJ1-5, with 9 bases aligning to TRBD1. V shed 5 bases, J shed 6 bases, and the junction held 8 bases outside the gene matches. The CDR3 is made up of 15 amino acids. Germline CDR1 and CDR2: MDHEN and SYDVKM.

J is TRBJ2-5 and V is TRBV27; weak D call: TRBD1 (6 bases). CDR3 length equals 14 residues. Trimming removed 7 bases at V and 7 bases at J, with 19 bases between. CDR1 and CDR2 (germline): MNHEY, SMNVEV (reference sequence). Written as DNA, the CDR3 is TGTGCCAGCACCTCCCGGCGGCTAGGGGGGACCCAGTACTTC. Translating it yields CASTSRRLGGTQYF.

The V call is TRBV7-8, the J call TRBJ2-3; D is perhaps TRBD2 (5 bases). This CDR3 has 15 residues. Trimming shortened V by 1 base and J by 0 bases, and 8 bases separated the two germline ends. CDR1 is SGHVS and CDR2 is FQNEAQ in the germline V gene. The CDR3 loop is CASSLDGGSTDTQYF. CDR3 DNA: TGTGCCAGCAGCTTAGATGGAGGTAGCACAGATACGCAGTATTTT.

The chain joins TRBV5-5 to TRBJ2-5; no definite D call. CDR1 and CDR2 from the germline V gene are SGHKS and YYEKEE (reference sequence). V lost 4 bases and J 1 base, leaving 8 bases between the germline ends. The CDR3 is 13 residues long. The CDR3 here is CASSRHSQETQYF. In DNA form, the CDR3 reads TGTGCCAGCAGCCGCCATTCCCAAGAGACCCAGTACTTC.

Worth noting for this clone: The junction does not match germline at one end; this may be a read error. This chain connects TRBV5-6 to TRBJ2-1, with D maybe TRBD2 (6 bases). This CDR3 has 13 amino acids. The germline V gene has CDR1 SGHDT and CDR2 YYEEEE. This CDR3 reads CASGIGTSSGKLF. For the CDR3, the DNA is TGTGCCAGCGGGATCGGGACTTCCTCGGGGAAGCTCTTC.

The chain joins TRBV19 to TRBJ2-5; 7 bases map to TRBD2. Trimming removed 1 base from V and 3 bases from J; junction bases left unmatched: 8. Germline assignment: CDR1 LNHDA and CDR2 SQIVND (reference sequence). The CDR3 covers 16 residues. The CDR3 region is CASSIGGGAGEETQYF. In DNA, the CDR3 is TGTGCCAGTAGTATAGGGGGAGGGGCCGGGGAAGAGACCCAGTACTTC.

This clone is a singleton in its sample. This sequence joins TRBV7-9 and TRBJ2-5; 7 bases agree with TRBD1. Trimming at V came to 4 bases and at J to 4 bases, leaving 3 bases not matched to a gene. Germline CDR1 and CDR2: SEHNR and FQNEAQ (reference sequence). CDR3 length: 13 residues. This CDR3 is CASSSTGPETQYF. The CDR3 region has the DNA TGTGCCAGCAGCTCGACAGGGCCAGAGACCCAGTACTTC.

This clone showed up just once. Additional DNA sequences in this sample encode the identical CDR3. The V call is TRBV9, the J call TRBJ2-3, with D perhaps matching TRBD1 (5 bases). The germline gives CDR1 SGDLS, CDR2 YYNGEE. V lost 0 bases, J lost 1 base, and 9 bases lay in between. This CDR3 comprises 15 residues. The CDR3 DNA reads TGTGCCAGCAGCGTAGAGGGGTTAGGCACAGATACGCAGTATTTT. Encoded protein: CASSVEGLGTDTQYF.

This chain joins TRBV28 and TRBJ2-2; possible D gene TRBD1, 6 bases. The CDR3 is 17 amino acids. The V end was cut by 2 bases, the J end by 1 base, with 14 bases between. Germline lookup yields CDR1 MDHEN and CDR2 SYDVKM. The CDR3 bases are TGTGCCAGCAGTTTAAGGGGGATAGAGGGGAACACCGGGGAGCTGTTTTTT. It is translated as CASSLRGIEGNTGELFF.

On this clone: Different DNA sequences within this sample yield the same CDR3. V usage is TRBV28 and J usage is TRBJ1-1; D is perhaps TRBD1 (5 bases). The CDR3 contains 14 residues. Germline CDR1 is MDHEN and CDR2 is SYDVKM. V gave up 2 bases and J gave up 2 bases, with 9 bases separating them. The CDR3 loop is CASSLDRGNTEAFF. CDR3 in DNA: TGTGCCAGCAGTTTAGACAGAGGTAACACTGAAGCTTTCTTT.

This clone has only one observation. Other DNA sequences in the sample encode the same CDR3. Here the CDR3 reads CASSQVADTQYF. CDR3 DNA: TGTGCCAGCAGCCAAGTGGCAGATACGCAGTATTTT. The genes are TRBV4-2 and TRBJ2-3; D ambiguous. CDR1 and CDR2 from the germline V gene are LGHNA and YNFKEQ. The CDR3 is 12 residues long. Trimming took 1 base from V and 4 from J, leaving 3 bases between them.

The table lists this clone with a few counts. The genes are TRBV5-5 and TRBJ1-5; D remains ambiguous. CDR3 length: 14 amino acids. Per the germline V gene, CDR1 is SGHKS and CDR2 is YYEKEE (reference sequence). The V end lost 4 bases, the J end lost 7 bases, and 15 bases lay between the germline ends. Written as DNA, the CDR3 is TGTGCCAGCAGCCCGACTGAATCTTACCAGCCCCAGCATTTT. Protein sequence: CASSPTESYQPQHF.

This clone was seen a few times. The chain has TRBV2 and TRBJ1-1; no definite D call. Germline loops: CDR1 SNHLY, CDR2 FYNNEI. The CDR3 is 13 amino acids. V was shortened by 2 bases and J by 5 bases, with 9 bases between the two germline ends. In nucleotides, the CDR3 is TGTGCCAGCAGTGAATACCAAGGGACTGAAGCTTTCTTT. This translates into CASSEYQGTEAFF.

The rearrangement uses TRBV5-1 and TRBJ2-3, with TRBD1 matching over 8 bases. The CDR3 consists of 18 residues. In germline, CDR1 is SGHRS, CDR2 YFSETQ. V shed 0 bases, J shed 7 bases, and the junction held 16 bases outside the gene matches. CDR3 sequence: CASSLAPGRQGNGNTQYF. CDR3 DNA: TGCGCCAGCAGCTTGGCCCCCGGGAGACAGGGGAATGGAAATACGCAGTATTTT.

The chain couples TRBV6-1 to TRBJ1-2; D not resolved. This CDR3 comprises 12 residues. Germline V gives CDR1 MNHNS, CDR2 SASEGT. V gave up 6 bases and J gave up 8 bases, with 13 bases separating them. The DNA for the CDR3 is TGTGCCAGCAGCCCCCCCGCCAGGGGCTACACCTTC. It yields the protein CASSPPARGYTF.

The chain employs TRBV21-1 and TRBJ2-3. TRBV21-1 is a listed pseudogene. CDR3 length: 18 amino acids. The CDR3 sequence is CASSNPCQGKESTDTQYF. CDR3 DNA: TGTGCCAGCAGCAACCCATGTCAAGGAAAAGAAAGCACAGATACGCAGTATTTT.

J is TRBJ2-2 and V is TRBV14; the D gene is possibly TRBD2 (6 bases). CDR3 length: 14 residues. Germline loops: CDR1 SGHDN, CDR2 FVKESK. Trimming shortened V by 4 bases and J by 2 bases, and 8 bases separated the two germline ends. The CDR3 bases are TGTGCCAGCAGCCGGGGACTCAACACCGGGGAGCTGTTTTTT. Amino acid sequence: CASSRGLNTGELFF.

The sample holds one count of this clone. The V call is TRBV28, the J call TRBJ2-3, with a possible D match to TRBD1 (6 bases). Trimming shortened V by 5 bases and J by 2 bases, and 11 bases separated the two germline ends. Germline V gene data show CDR1 as MDHEN and CDR2 as SYDVKM. CDR3 length: 14 amino acids. CDR3 residues: CASSPQGFTDTQYF. The DNA of the CDR3 is TGTGCCAGCAGTCCTCAGGGGTTCACAGATACGCAGTATTTT.

This sequence joins TRBV28 and TRBJ2-5, with TRBD2 as a possible D gene (5 bases). V lost 3 bases and J 3 bases, leaving 14 bases between the germline ends. Germline values: CDR1 MDHEN, CDR2 SYDVKM. There are 15 residues in the CDR3. The CDR3 DNA reads TGTGCCAGCAGTTTGAGCTACGGACTGAAAGAGACCCAGTACTTC. Translating gives CASSLSYGLKETQYF.

Written as DNA, the CDR3 is TGCGCCAGCAGCCAAGGGGACAGAATCACAGATACGCAGTATTTT. Amino acid sequence: CASSQGDRITDTQYF. This sequence joins TRBV4-1 and TRBJ2-3; TRBD1 aligns across 7 bases. In germline, CDR1 is MGHRA, CDR2 YSYEKL. The CDR3 runs 15 residues. The J segment lost 2 bases and the V segment lost 1 base, leaving 3 bases of the junction unmatched.

This chain uses TRBV5-6 with TRBJ1-3, with 11 bases lining up with TRBD1. This CDR3 region has 18 residues. Germline assignment: CDR1 SGHDT and CDR2 YYEEEE. The V gene end was trimmed by 1 base and the J gene end by 0 bases; junction bases not matched to a gene: 6. DNA for the CDR3: TGTGCCAGCAGCTTGTGGGGACAGGGGGGACTCTCTGGAAACACCATATATTTT. Translated: CASSLWGQGGLSGNTIYF. The variable domain in full, with the rest retrieved from reference TRBV5-6 and TRBJ1-3, is DAGVTQSPTHLIKTRGQQVTLRCSPKSGHDTVSWYQQALGQGPQFIFQYYEEEERQRGNFPDRFSGHQFPNYSSELNVNALLLGDSALYLCASSLWGQGGLSGNTIYFGEGSWLTVV.

The genes are TRBV19 and TRBJ2-1; the match to TRBD1 covers 7 bases. The CDR3 contains 16 residues. CDR1 LNHDA and CDR2 SQIVND come from the germline V gene (reference sequence). J was trimmed by 2 bases and V by 3 bases; bases with no gene match: 7. The CDR3 region has the DNA TGTGCCAGTAGTATGTCGTGGCAGGGGGCCTACAATGAGCAGTTCTTC. As protein: CASSMSWQGAYNEQFF.

The chain uses TRBV5-6 and TRBJ2-7, with D perhaps being TRBD1 or TRBD2 (5 bases each). The CDR3 extends over 15 amino acids. Germline CDR1 SGHDT, CDR2 YYEEEE. With 0 bases removed from V and 2 bases from J, the gap between germline ends came to 12 bases. CDR3 loop: CASSLGPGSTYEQYF. The CDR3 nucleotides are TGTGCCAGCAGCTTGGGCCCAGGGAGTACCTACGAGCAGTACTTC.

The chain is built from TRBV4-2 and TRBJ2-7; D unresolved. The germline V and J ends were trimmed by 1 base and 2 bases, with 18 bases remaining between them. The CDR3 has 17 residues. CDR1 is LGHNA, CDR2 YNFKEQ, per germline. Here the CDR3 reads CASSQGGSGADPYEQYF. DNA of the CDR3: TGTGCCAGCAGCCAAGGTGGGTCAGGAGCTGACCCCTACGAGCAGTACTTC.

CDR3 region: CASSPTLQVYGYTF. The CDR3 bases are TGTGCCAGCAGTCCCACCCTACAGGTCTATGGCTACACCTTC. The rearrangement links TRBV6-6 to TRBJ1-2; perhaps TRBD1 as D (5 bases). The CDR3 spans 14 residues. The germline V gene encodes CDR1 MNHNY and CDR2 SVGAGI (reference sequence). Trimming cost V 5 bases and J 4 bases, with 14 bases left between them.

The CDR3 DNA sequence: TGTGCCAGCAGCTTAGAAGGGGGTCAAGCAGATACGCAGTATTTT. Its protein is CASSLEGGQADTQYF. The rearrangement joins TRBV7-2 to TRBJ2-3; the D gene is possibly TRBD1 (6 bases). The CDR3 is made up of 15 amino acids. The V and J ends lost 1 base and 4 bases respectively, with 12 bases between them. Germline-derived CDR1 and CDR2 are SGHTA and FQGNSA.

This chain links TRBV11-2 with TRBJ2-7, with 12 bases lining up with TRBD2. V shed 1 base and J 0 bases; nucleotides not matched to a gene: 4. The germline V gene encodes CDR1 SGHAT and CDR2 FQNNGV. This CDR3 spans 17 amino acids. The CDR3 sequence: CASSLGRTSGVSYEQYF. Here the CDR3 DNA reads TGTGCCAGCAGCTTAGGCCGGACTAGCGGGGTCTCCTACGAGCAGTACTTC.